There are a few counts of the clone carrying this T cell receptor beta chain. The germline V gene has CDR1 MGHRA and CDR2 YSYEKL. With V trimmed by 4 bases and J by 2 bases, 5 bases remained unmatched. CDR3 length: 15 residues. The data originate from a study of blood T cell repertoires in COVID-19. The wider study: Researchers got acute and convalescent COVID-19 samples from the United States, Italy and Spain.

Measured with immunoSEQ multiplex PCR; TCRdb has only the in-frame clones, and not every one. The sample holds 450,000 to 500,000 clones; 87% are singletons and the top ten take around 0.7%. The receptor was derived from a woman between 18 and 29 years old who had recovered from COVID-19. The V and J genes are TRBV4-1 and TRBJ2-7; 10 nucleotides line up with TRBD1. Sequencing used PBMCs or T cells enriched from blood (not recorded which). The CDR3: CASSLSGTGAYEQYF. CDR3 coding DNA: TGCGCCAGCAGCCTATCAGGGACAGGGGCCTACGAGCAGTACTTC.